Listed below are T cell receptor beta chains from one sample, sequenced in a study of control samples from healthy donors and cancer patients. Sequenced by immunoSEQ multiplex PCR; TCRdb stores in-frame clones only, minus some. The data contain about 150,000 clones, approximately 96% of them singletons. The sequenced sample consisted of blood. All receptors derive from a man aged 35 to 55 in good health. Each CDR3 is given with its conserved first and last residue. The D gene is left open where the match is weak. The size field is filled for only some rows; it gives once, few, many or a size class.

clone_size,cdr3_length,d_call,v_call,j_call,cdr3_nt,cdr3_aa
NA,15,TRBD2,TRBV6-5,TRBJ2-1,TGTGCCAGCAGTTACGGACTAGCGGGGGTAAATGAGCAGTTCTTC,CASSYGLAGVNEQFF
NA,16,NA,TRBV7-9,TRBJ1-6,TGTGCCAGCAGCCCCACAGGGCCACAGAATCATTCACCCCTCCACTTT,CASSPTGPQNHSPLHF
NA,14,TRBD1,TRBV7-2,TRBJ1-1,TGTGCCAGCAGCTCGACAGGGGGAAACACTGAAGCTTTCTTT,CASSSTGGNTEAFF
NA,13,NA,TRBV19,TRBJ2-7,TGTGCCAGTAGTACGATGGACGGCTACGAGCAGTACTTC,CASSTMDGYEQYF
NA,14,NA,TRBV5-1,TRBJ2-1,TGCGCCAGCAGGGTGGGGGAGCCCTACAATGAGCAGTTCTTC,CASRVGEPYNEQFF
few,15,NA,TRBV7-3,TRBJ1-1,TGTGCCAGCAGCTTAAGCTCAGGGGTGAACACTGAAGCTTTCTTT,CASSLSSGVNTEAFF
NA,15,NA,TRBV7-8,TRBJ2-1,TGTGCCAGCAGCTTACAGCCGGGGCTGGCGTGGGAGCAGTTCTTC,CASSLQPGLAWEQFF
NA,15,TRBD1,TRBV24-1,TRBJ2-4,TGTGCCACCAGTGCCTCTCGACAGGGAGCGGACATTCAGTACTTC,CATSASRQGADIQYF
NA,14,TRBD1,TRBV2,TRBJ2-1,TGTGCCAGCAACGACAGGGGGTTGAACAATGAGCAGTTCTTC,CASNDRGLNNEQFF
NA,14,NA,TRBV5-1,TRBJ1-2,TGCGCCAGCAGCTCCGCTCAGGGTTGGGATGGCTACACCTTC,CASSSAQGWDGYTF
few,14,TRBD2,TRBV11-3,TRBJ2-1,TGTGCCAGCAGCTCTCAAGCTAGCGGGGGGGCCCCGTTCTTC,CASSSQASGGAPFF
NA,14,TRBD1,TRBV7-2,TRBJ1-2,TGTGCCAGCAGCGACAGGGTCGCTAACTATGGCTACACCTTC,CASSDRVANYGYTF
NA,16,TRBD2,TRBV10-3,TRBJ2-1,TGTGCCATCAGTGAGTCGGGACTAGCGGGTAACAATGAGCAGTTCTTC,CAISESGLAGNNEQFF
NA,14,NA,TRBV4-3,TRBJ1-2,TGCGCCAGCAGCCAAGATTGGCAGGTTTATGGCTACACCTTC,CASSQDWQVYGYTF
once,15,NA,TRBV7-2,TRBJ1-1,TGTGCCAGCAGCTTAAGGCAGGGTTTGGGCACTGAAGCTTTCTTT,CASSLRQGLGTEAFF
NA,16,TRBD1,TRBV4-1,TRBJ2-1,TGCGCCAGCAGCCAAGATCCCGGACAGGGGAGGAATGAGCAGTTCTTC,CASSQDPGQGRNEQFF
NA,16,TRBD1,TRBV5-1,TRBJ2-1,TGCGCCAGCAGCCCCAATCCTGACAGGGTCCCGAATGAGCAGTTCTTC,CASSPNPDRVPNEQFF
NA,13,NA,TRBV30,TRBJ1-6,TGTGCCTGGAGTCCTCAGGGCGGTTCACCCCTCCACTTT,CAWSPQGGSPLHF
NA,13,TRBD1,TRBV19,TRBJ1-1,TGTGCCAGTAGTTCCACAGGGGGAACTGAAGCTTTCTTT,CASSSTGGTEAFF
NA,14,TRBD1,TRBV28,TRBJ2-5,TGTGCCAGCACCCCCGGACAGGCTCAAGAGACCCAGTACTTC,CASTPGQAQETQYF
NA,16,TRBD1,TRBV7-6,TRBJ2-3,TGTGCCAGCAGCACGGACAGGAGTGCTAGCACAGATACGCAGTATTTT,CASSTDRSASTDTQYF
NA,11,NA,TRBV28,TRBJ1-5,TGTGCCAGCAGTATGGCTCAGCCCCAGCATTTT,CASSMAQPQHF
NA,12,NA,TRBV20-1,TRBJ2-5,TGCAGTGCTAGTGGGGACGGCGGAGTTCAGTACTTC,CSASGDGGVQYF
NA,14,NA,TRBV7-3,TRBJ2-3,TGTGCCAGCAGCTTTGCGGGGACCTCAGATACGCAGTATTTT,CASSFAGTSDTQYF
NA,19,TRBD1,TRBV7-8,TRBJ2-2,TGTGCCAGCAGCCCGGGACAGGGGAGACTAGCCGCGAACACTGGGGAGCTGTTTTTT,CASSPGQGRLAANTGELFF
NA,15,NA,TRBV6-5,TRBJ1-1,TGTGCCAGCAGTTACTCTCCCGGGGGGAACACTGAAGCTTTCTTT,CASSYSPGGNTEAFF
NA,16,TRBD2,TRBV12-5,TRBJ2-7,TGTGCTAGTGGTTTCACTATTGGGACTAGCGCGGGCGAGCAGTACTTC,CASGFTIGTSAGEQYF
NA,13,TRBD1,TRBV30,TRBJ1-1,TGTGCCTGGGACAGGGTTGAGAACACTGAAGCTTTCTTT,CAWDRVENTEAFF
NA,14,NA,TRBV9,TRBJ2-2,TGTGCCAGCAGCCCGGGACTTCACACCGGGGAGCTGTTTTTT,CASSPGLHTGELFF
NA,14,TRBD2,TRBV11-2,TRBJ2-7,TGTGCCAGCAGCTCTTCTAGCGGGGGTTACGAGCAGTACTTC,CASSSSSGGYEQYF
NA,12,NA,TRBV23-1,TRBJ1-5,TGCGCCAGCAGACCCAGGGAACAGCCCCAGCATTTT,CASRPREQPQHF
NA,15,TRBD2,TRBV5-1,TRBJ2-3,TGCGCCAGCAGCTCACTAGCGGCAAACACAGATACGCAGTATTTT,CASSSLAANTDTQYF
NA,14,NA,TRBV19,TRBJ1-5,TGTGCCAGTAGTATATCAGGGTTCAATCAGCCCCAGCATTTT,CASSISGFNQPQHF
NA,14,TRBD1,TRBV19,TRBJ1-2,TGTGCCAGTAGTATAATAAACAGGGGCTACGGCTACACCTTC,CASSIINRGYGYTF
NA,11,NA,TRBV7-9,TRBJ2-1,TGTGCCAGCAGCCTCATTAATGAGCAGTTCTTC,CASSLINEQFF
NA,11,NA,TRBV28,TRBJ2-7,TGTGCCAGCCTCCGGACGGGGGAGCAGTACTTC,CASLRTGEQYF
NA,15,NA,TRBV30,TRBJ2-3,TGTGCCTGGAGTGGACAGCAACGAGCCACAGATACGCAGTATTTT,CAWSGQQRATDTQYF
NA,13,NA,TRBV7-9,TRBJ1-2,TGTGCCAGCAGCTCAGGAGCGGGCTATGGCTACACCTTC,CASSSGAGYGYTF
NA,16,TRBD1,TRBV27,TRBJ1-6,TGTGCCAGCAGTGCACAACGGACAGGGGGATATTCACCCCTCCACTTT,CASSAQRTGGYSPLHF
NA,11,NA,TRBV9,TRBJ1-2,TGTGCCAGCAGCTCCTGGACAGGCTACACCTTC,CASSSWTGYTF
NA,15,TRBD1,TRBV15,TRBJ1-5,TGTGCCACCAGCCGAGACAGGGGGCGCGGTCAGCCCCAGCATTTT,CATSRDRGRGQPQHF
NA,14,NA,TRBV15,TRBJ1-6,TGTGCCACCAGCAGAGATAGGAATAATTCACCCCTCCACTTT,CATSRDRNNSPLHF
NA,18,TRBD1,TRBV7-9,TRBJ1-6,TGTGCCAGCAGCTCACCAGCAGGCCCGGGACAGGGGAATTCACCCCTCCACTTT,CASSSPAGPGQGNSPLHF
NA,16,NA,TRBV9,TRBJ1-3,TGTGCCAGCAGCCCCCGACAGGATTACATAAGAAACACCATATATTTT,CASSPRQDYIRNTIYF
NA,12,NA,TRBV19,TRBJ1-2,TGTGCCAGTCAAGGGGGGGACTATGGCTACACCTTC,CASQGGDYGYTF
NA,15,NA,TRBV5-1,TRBJ2-2,TGCGCCAGCAGCTTGGTGCCAATCGGCACCGGGGAGCTGTTTTTT,CASSLVPIGTGELFF
NA,16,NA,TRBV6-1,TRBJ1-5,TGTGCCAGCAGTGAACAAGGGGCCTCTGGCAATCAGCCCCAGCATTTT,CASSEQGASGNQPQHF
NA,14,NA,TRBV6-1,TRBJ2-7,TGTGCCAGCAGTGAAACTCGAGGGGACTACGAGCAGTACTTC,CASSETRGDYEQYF
NA,16,NA,TRBV5-1,TRBJ1-2,TGCGCCAGCAGCTTGGCCGGGGAGGGGATCAGGGATGGCTACACCTTC,CASSLAGEGIRDGYTF
NA,15,NA,TRBV11-2,TRBJ1-5,TGTGCCAGCAGCTTAGGGGCAGATAGCAATCAGCCCCAGCATTTT,CASSLGADSNQPQHF
few,15,TRBD2,TRBV4-1,TRBJ2-2,TGCGCCAGCAGCCATGCGGGGGGGCGCACCGGGGAGCTGTTTTTT,CASSHAGGRTGELFF
NA,16,NA,TRBV4-1,TRBJ2-7,TGCGCCAGCAGCCTAACCGGTCGGTCAGGGAGCTACGAGCAGTACTTC,CASSLTGRSGSYEQYF
NA,17,TRBD1,TRBV11-2,TRBJ2-7,TGTGCCAGCAGCTTAGGGTGGGAGACAGGGTTCTTCTACGAGCAGTACTTC,CASSLGWETGFFYEQYF
NA,15,TRBD1,TRBV27,TRBJ1-6,TGTGCCAGCAGCCCGGGACAGGGACTTAATTCACCCCTCCACTTT,CASSPGQGLNSPLHF
once,15,NA,TRBV7-9,TRBJ2-2,TGTGCCAGCAGCCCCCGCGGATCCAACACCGGGGAGCTGTTTTTT,CASSPRGSNTGELFF
NA,12,NA,TRBV7-2,TRBJ2-7,TGTGCCAGCAGCTTAGAAGATTACGAGCAGTACTTC,CASSLEDYEQYF
NA,15,NA,TRBV11-2,TRBJ1-1,TGTGCCAGCAGCTTAGTGGGACGGCCCGACACTGAAGCTTTCTTT,CASSLVGRPDTEAFF